A single sample is the source of the 18 T cell receptor beta chains below, sequenced in a study of response to subunit inactivated influenza vaccine. A single record per CDR3 protein comes from TCRdb applying MiXCR to the RT-PCR reads. In the table there are around 580,000 distinct CDR3 sequences, roughly 15% of which are singletons. The specimen was PBMCs from blood, collected roughly 12 days after vaccination. Source of these receptors: a man aged 50-59 years who received an inactivated influenza vaccine.

This clonotype was seen many times. This chain uses TRBV29-1 with TRBJ2-7, with D perhaps given as TRBD1 or TRBD2 (5 bases each). Trimming stripped 4 bases from V and 3 bases from J, with 7 bases between. Germline CDR1 reads SQVTM; CDR2 reads ANQGSEA. The CDR3 runs to 11 residues. CDR3 amino acids: CSVVGVYEQYF. CDR3 DNA sequence: TGCAGCGTTGTGGGGGTCTACGAGCAGTACTTC.

The rearrangement links TRBV6-2 or TRBV6-3 to TRBJ2-1; the match to TRBD2 covers 7 bases. V was pared by 0 bases and J by 9 bases, with 11 bases of the junction left unmatched. Germline CDR1 MNHEY, CDR2 SVGEGT. CDR3 length equals 16 residues. DNA of the CDR3: TGTGCCAGCAGTTACTCGGGGGAGGGAAGGAAGGGTGAGCAGTTCTTC. This codes for CASSYSGEGRKGEQFF.

The J gene is TRBJ2-7, the V gene TRBV3-1; TRBD2 aligns across 7 bases. Germline CDR1 LGHDT, CDR2 YNNKEL (reference sequence). This CDR3 has 15 amino acids. Trimming at V came to 3 bases and at J to 1 base, leaving 6 bases not matched to a gene. CDR3 residues: CASSHNTGGSYEQYF. The CDR3 DNA sequence: TGTGCCAGCAGCCATAACACGGGGGGTTCCTACGAGCAGTACTTC.

The sample holds a few counts of this clonotype. The V gene is TRBV4-1, the J gene TRBJ1-4; the D is unclear. V lost 1 base, J lost 5 bases, and 11 bases lay in between. CDR1 MGHRA and CDR2 YSYEKL come from the germline V gene. CDR3 length: 15 amino acids. This CDR3 is CASSQAPGNNEKLFF. For the CDR3, the DNA is TGCGCCAGCAGCCAAGCGCCTGGGAACAATGAAAAACTGTTTTTT.

This clonotype was seen repeatedly, ten times or more. This CDR3 is CASSLTGTRAGELFF. The CDR3 region has the DNA TGTGCCAGCAGCCTTACCGGGACTAGGGCCGGGGAGCTGTTTTTT. The rearrangement joins TRBV7-9 to TRBJ2-2; the match to TRBD2 covers 8 bases. The junction had 8 bases not matched to a gene; V was cut back by 5 bases and J by 6 bases. This CDR3 has 15 residues. CDR1 and CDR2 from the germline V gene are SEHNR and FQNEAQ (reference sequence).

The chain combines TRBV5-8 with TRBJ2-1; possibly TRBD1 or TRBD2 for D (5 bases each). The CDR3 sequence is 15 residues long. Germline CDR1 reads SGHTS; CDR2 reads YDEGEE. V was trimmed by 0 bases and J by 4 bases, leaving 11 bases between them. CDR3 nucleotide sequence: TGTGCCAGCAGCTTGGAGGGGCGCGGGTACAATGAGCAGTTCTTC. Protein: CASSLEGRGYNEQFF.

This clonotype was counted between two and nine times. The chain joins TRBV6-1 to TRBJ1-6, with D maybe TRBD1 (5 bases). V dropped 1 base and J dropped 9 bases, with 13 bases sitting between them. CDR3 length equals 15 residues. Germline V gene lookup returns CDR1 MNHNS and CDR2 SASEGT. CDR3 nucleotide sequence: TGTGCCAGCAGTGAAGTTGTAGGGGCTGTTTCACCCCTCCACTTT. Its translation is CASSEVVGAVSPLHF.

CDR3 region: CASSLARAGGTDTQYF. The CDR3 bases are TGCGCCAGCAGCTTGGCCCGAGCGGGGGGCACAGATACGCAGTATTTT. This sequence joins TRBV5-1 and TRBJ2-3, with 8 bases matching TRBD2. Germline-derived CDR1 and CDR2 are SGHRS and YFSETQ. The CDR3 sequence is 16 residues long. The V segment lost 0 bases and the J segment 1 base; nucleotides outside the gene matches: 4. Based on the CDR3 plus reference TRBV5-1 and TRBJ2-3, the full variable domain is KAGVTQTPRYLIKTRGQQVTLSCSPISGHRSVSWYQQTPGQGLQFLFEYFSETQRNKGNFPGRFSGRQFSNSRSEMNVSTLELGDSALYLCASSLARAGGTDTQYFGPGTRLTVL.

There are a few counts of this clonotype. This rearrangement joins TRBV7-9 to TRBJ1-4; 9 nucleotides agree with TRBD1. The germline V gene has CDR1 SEHNR and CDR2 FQNEAQ (reference sequence). Trimming removed 5 bases from V and 13 bases from J; junction bases left unmatched: 5. The CDR3 covers 12 residues. The chain's CDR3 is CASSPRTGALFF. The CDR3 region has the DNA TGTGCCAGCAGCCCCCGGACAGGGGCACTGTTTTTT.

This sequence joins TRBV7-6 and TRBJ2-5, with 9 bases identical to TRBD1. The V gene end was trimmed by 5 bases and the J gene end by 5 bases; junction bases not matched to a gene: 6. The CDR3 is 14 amino acids. Germline V gives CDR1 SGHVS, CDR2 FNYEAQ. The CDR3 nucleotides are TGTGCCAGCAGCCTACAGGGGGCTTGGGAGACCCAGTACTTC. The encoded protein is CASSLQGAWETQYF.

In nucleotides, the CDR3 is TGCAGTGCTAGAGAAGAACAGGGGGTCGGGGGCTACACCTTC. Protein product: CSAREEQGVGGYTF. The rearrangement joins TRBV20-1 to TRBJ1-2; 8 nucleotides align to TRBD1. V shed 0 bases, J shed 8 bases, and the junction held 8 bases outside the gene matches. The CDR3 is made up of 14 amino acids. The germline gives CDR1 DFQATT, CDR2 SNEGSKA (reference sequence).

Worth noting for this clonotype: The junction departs from germline at one end; a sequencing error may be responsible. The V gene is TRBV4-2, the J gene TRBJ2-3; D could derive from TRBD1 or TRBD2 (5 bases each). Per the germline V gene, CDR1 is LGHNA and CDR2 is YNFKEQ. The CDR3 loop spans 15 amino acids. DNA of the CDR3: TGTGCCGGCAGCCAAGATGGGACCATCACAGATACGCAGTATTTT. It encodes CAGSQDGTITDTQYF.

This clonotype occurred a few times. The chain carries TRBV5-1 and TRBJ2-2, with TRBD2 matching over 7 bases. This CDR3 is built from 15 residues. Germline values: CDR1 SGHRS, CDR2 YFSETQ. V lost 1 base and J lost 8; bases outside the gene matches: 8. DNA of the CDR3: TGCGCCAGCAGCTTGCTGCGCGGGAGTAGGGGGGAGCTGTTTTTT. Amino acid sequence: CASSLLRGSRGELFF. Based on the CDR3 plus reference TRBV5-1 and TRBJ2-2, the full variable domain is KAGVTQTPRYLIKTRGQQVTLSCSPISGHRSVSWYQQTPGQGLQFLFEYFSETQRNKGNFPGRFSGRQFSNSRSEMNVSTLELGDSALYLCASSLLRGSRGELFFGEGSRLTVL.

This clonotype was recorded a few times. J is TRBJ1-1 and V is TRBV14; D not certain. The CDR3 runs to 13 residues. The V gene lost 1 base and the J gene lost 8 bases, with 11 bases spanning the gap. The germline V gene has CDR1 SGHDN and CDR2 FVKESK. CDR3 in amino acids: CASSQALRAEAFF. CDR3 DNA sequence: TGTGCCAGCAGCCAAGCGTTACGAGCCGAAGCTTTCTTT.

DNA for the CDR3: TGTGCCAGCAGCCAAGAAGGGGGACTAACGAACACCGGGGAGCTGTTTTTT. It codes for CASSQEGGLTNTGELFF. V gene TRBV4-2 combines with J gene TRBJ2-2, with TRBD2 as a possible D gene (7 bases). Trimming removed 0 bases at V and 0 bases at J, with 11 bases between. Germline V gives CDR1 LGHNA, CDR2 YNFKEQ. This CDR3 is built from 17 residues.

This sequence joins TRBV11-3 and TRBJ1-6; D call uncertain. Per germline, CDR1 SGHNT and CDR2 YENEEA. The CDR3 has 14 residues. The V end was cut by 5 bases, the J end by 8 bases, with 13 bases between. As DNA, the CDR3 is TGTGCCAGCAGCCGACACCAAAGCTATTCACCCCTCCACTTT. Residues: CASSRHQSYSPLHF.

This clonotype was detected many times. J is TRBJ2-7 and V is TRBV11-2; TRBD2 aligns across 10 bases. CDR3 length: 15 residues. The trim removed 5 bases at V and 7 bases at J, leaving 11 bases unmatched. Germline lookup yields CDR1 SGHAT and CDR2 FQNNGV. The CDR3 protein is CASSIGASGSDEQYF. The CDR3 bases are TGTGCCAGCAGCATAGGGGCTAGCGGGAGTGATGAGCAGTACTTC.

Only a few counts were recorded for this clonotype. This chain joins TRBV20-1 and TRBJ1-1; D not certain. Germline CDR1 DFQATT, CDR2 SNEGSKA (reference sequence). The CDR3 has 12 amino acids. The ends were cut back, 7 bases at V and 1 base at J, with 10 bases in the middle. CDR3 in amino acids: CSGRVENTEAFF. The CDR3 DNA follows: TGCAGTGGTAGGGTAGAGAACACTGAAGCTTTCTTT.